This T cell receptor (beta chain) derives from a study of response to subunit inactivated influenza vaccine. This CDR3 is 14 amino acids long. Trimming stripped 3 bases from V and 4 bases from J, with 13 bases between. MiXCR, applied by TCRdb to the RT-PCR reads, yields one record per CDR3 protein. The sample lists hundreds of thousands of distinct CDR3 sequences; 18% were seen once. The sequence was obtained from a man aged 50 to 60 who received an inactivated influenza vaccine. The sample consisted of PBMCs from blood, taken 5 days after vaccination. The V gene is TRBV12-3 or TRBV12-4, the J gene TRBJ2-7, with TRBD1 as a possible D gene (5 bases). The CDR3, as DNA: TGTGCCAGCAGTTTTTCCCAGGGTGGTTACGAGCAGTACTTC. This sequence encodes CASSFSQGGYEQYF.